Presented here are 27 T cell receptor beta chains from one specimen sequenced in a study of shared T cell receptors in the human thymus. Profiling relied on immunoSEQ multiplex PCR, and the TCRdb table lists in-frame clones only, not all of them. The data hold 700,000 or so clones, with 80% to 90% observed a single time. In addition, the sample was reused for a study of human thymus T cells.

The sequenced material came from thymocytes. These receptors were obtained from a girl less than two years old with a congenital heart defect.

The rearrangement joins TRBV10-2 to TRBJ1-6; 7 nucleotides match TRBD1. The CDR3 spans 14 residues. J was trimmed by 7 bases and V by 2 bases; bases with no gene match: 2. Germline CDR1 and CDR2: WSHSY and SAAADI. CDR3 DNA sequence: TGCGCCAGCAGTGAGGGGACAGAGAATTCACCCCTCCACTTT. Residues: CASSEGTENSPLHF.

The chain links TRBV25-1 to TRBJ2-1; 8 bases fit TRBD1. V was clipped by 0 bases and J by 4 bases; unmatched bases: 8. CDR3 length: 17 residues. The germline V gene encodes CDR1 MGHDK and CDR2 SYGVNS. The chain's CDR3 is CASSEYKRQGLYNEQFF. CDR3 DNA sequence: TGTGCCAGCAGTGAATATAAGAGACAGGGGTTATACAATGAGCAGTTCTTC.

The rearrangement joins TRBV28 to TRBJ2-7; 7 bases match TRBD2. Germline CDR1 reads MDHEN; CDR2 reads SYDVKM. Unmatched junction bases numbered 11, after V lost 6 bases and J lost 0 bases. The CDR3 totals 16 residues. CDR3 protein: CASSQRLAPLSYEQYF. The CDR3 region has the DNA TGTGCCAGCAGCCAAAGACTAGCCCCTCTCTCCTACGAGCAGTACTTC.

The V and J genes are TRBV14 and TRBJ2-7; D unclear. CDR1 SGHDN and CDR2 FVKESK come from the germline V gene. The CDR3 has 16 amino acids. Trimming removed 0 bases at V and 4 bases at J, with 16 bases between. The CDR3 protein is CASSQDPPRLGYEQYF. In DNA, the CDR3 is TGTGCCAGCAGCCAAGATCCCCCGCGACTCGGATACGAGCAGTACTTC.

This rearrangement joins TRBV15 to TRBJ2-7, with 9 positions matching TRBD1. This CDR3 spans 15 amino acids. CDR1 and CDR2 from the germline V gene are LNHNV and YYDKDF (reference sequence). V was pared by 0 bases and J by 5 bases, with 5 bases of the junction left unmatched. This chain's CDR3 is CATSRDGTGFDEQYF. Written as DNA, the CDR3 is TGTGCCACCAGCAGAGACGGGACAGGGTTCGACGAGCAGTACTTC.

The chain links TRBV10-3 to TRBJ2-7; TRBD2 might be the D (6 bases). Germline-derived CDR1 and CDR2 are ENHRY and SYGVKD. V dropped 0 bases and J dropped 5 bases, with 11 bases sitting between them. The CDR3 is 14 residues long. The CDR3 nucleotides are TGTGCCATCAGTGAGTCGGTCGGAGGGGACGAGCAGTACTTC. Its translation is CAISESVGGDEQYF.

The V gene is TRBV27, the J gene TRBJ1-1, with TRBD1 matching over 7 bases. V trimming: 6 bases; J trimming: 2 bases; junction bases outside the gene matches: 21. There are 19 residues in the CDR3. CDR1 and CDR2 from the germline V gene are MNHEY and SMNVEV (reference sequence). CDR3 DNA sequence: TGTGCCAGCAGAACAGTTTGGCTTCCCTGGACAGGAGCCAACACTGAAGCTTTCTTT. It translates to CASRTVWLPWTGANTEAFF.

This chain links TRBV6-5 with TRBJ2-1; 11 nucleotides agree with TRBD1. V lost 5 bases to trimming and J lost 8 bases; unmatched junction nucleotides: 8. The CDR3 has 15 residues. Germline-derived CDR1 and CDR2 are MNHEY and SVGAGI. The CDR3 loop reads CASSARTGGFDEQFF. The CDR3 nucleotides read TGTGCCAGCAGTGCCCGGACAGGGGGCTTTGATGAGCAGTTCTTC.

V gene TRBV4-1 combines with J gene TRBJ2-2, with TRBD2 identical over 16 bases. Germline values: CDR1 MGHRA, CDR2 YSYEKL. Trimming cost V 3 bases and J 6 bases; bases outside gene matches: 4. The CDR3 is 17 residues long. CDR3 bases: TGCGCCAGCAGCCACGGGACTAGCGGGGGGGCCCCCGGGGAGCTGTTTTTT. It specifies CASSHGTSGGAPGELFF.

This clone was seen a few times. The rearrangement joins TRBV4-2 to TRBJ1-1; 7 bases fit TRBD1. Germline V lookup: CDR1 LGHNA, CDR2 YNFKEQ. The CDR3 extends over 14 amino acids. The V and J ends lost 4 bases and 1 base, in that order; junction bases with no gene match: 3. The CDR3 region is CASSLGQQNTEAFF. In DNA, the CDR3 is TGTGCCAGCAGCCTGGGACAGCAGAACACTGAAGCTTTCTTT.

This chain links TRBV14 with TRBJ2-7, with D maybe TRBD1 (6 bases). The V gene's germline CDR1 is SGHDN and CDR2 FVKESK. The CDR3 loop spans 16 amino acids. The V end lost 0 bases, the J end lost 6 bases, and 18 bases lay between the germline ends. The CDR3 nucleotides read TGTGCCAGCAGCCAAGATCTGAGTGGGACAATATTCGAGCAGTACTTC. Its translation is CASSQDLSGTIFEQYF. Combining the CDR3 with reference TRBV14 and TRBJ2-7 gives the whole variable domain EAGVTQFPSHSVIEKGQTVTLRCDPISGHDNLYWYRRVMGKEIKFLLHFVKESKQDESGMPNNRFLAERTGGTYSTLKVQPAELEDSGVYFCASSQDLSGTIFEQYFGPGTRLTVT.

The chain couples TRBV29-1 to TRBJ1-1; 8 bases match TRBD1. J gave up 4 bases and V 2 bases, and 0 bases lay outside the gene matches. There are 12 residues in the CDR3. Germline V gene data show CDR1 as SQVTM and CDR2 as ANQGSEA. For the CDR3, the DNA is TGCAGCGTTGAAACAGGGGGCACTGAAGCTTTCTTT. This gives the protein CSVETGGTEAFF. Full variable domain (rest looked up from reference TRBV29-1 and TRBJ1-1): SAVISQKPSRDICQRGTSLTIQCQVDSQVTMMFWYRQQPGQSLTLIATANQGSEATYESGFVIDKFPISRPNLTFSTLTVSNMSPEDSSIYLCSVETGGTEAFFGQGTRLTVV.

The CDR3 region is CASRGSWGGYSPLHF. The CDR3 nucleotides are TGTGCCAGCAGAGGTTCTTGGGGGGGGTATTCACCCCTCCACTTT. V and J are TRBV28 and TRBJ1-6; D might be TRBD1 (5 bases). V lost 6 bases and J 8 bases, leaving 17 bases between the germline ends. Germline V gene data show CDR1 as MDHEN and CDR2 as SYDVKM. This CDR3 has 15 amino acids.

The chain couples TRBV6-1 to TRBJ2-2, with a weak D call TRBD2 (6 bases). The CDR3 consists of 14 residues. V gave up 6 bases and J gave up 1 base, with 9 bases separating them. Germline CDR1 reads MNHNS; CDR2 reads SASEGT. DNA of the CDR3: TGTGCCAGCAGCAGGCGGGGGAACACCGGGGAGCTGTTTTTT. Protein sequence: CASSRRGNTGELFF.

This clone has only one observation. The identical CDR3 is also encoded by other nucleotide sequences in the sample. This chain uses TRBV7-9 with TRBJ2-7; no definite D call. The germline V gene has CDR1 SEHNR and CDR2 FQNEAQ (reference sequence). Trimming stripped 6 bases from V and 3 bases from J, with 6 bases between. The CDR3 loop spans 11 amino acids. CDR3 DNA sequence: TGTGCCAGCAGTCCCAGCTACGAGCAGTACTTC. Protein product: CASSPSYEQYF.

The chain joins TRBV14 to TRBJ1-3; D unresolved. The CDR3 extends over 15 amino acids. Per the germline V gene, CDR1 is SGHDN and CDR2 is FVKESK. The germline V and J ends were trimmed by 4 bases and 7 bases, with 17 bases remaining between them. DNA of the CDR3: TGTGCCAGCAGCCTCTACCGTCACCAAGCCAACACCATATATTTT. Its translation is CASSLYRHQANTIYF.

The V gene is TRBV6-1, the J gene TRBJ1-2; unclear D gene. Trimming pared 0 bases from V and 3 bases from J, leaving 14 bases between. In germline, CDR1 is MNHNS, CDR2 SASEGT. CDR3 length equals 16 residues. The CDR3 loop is CASSEARGRVDYGYTF. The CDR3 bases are TGTGCCAGCAGTGAAGCGCGCGGGAGAGTGGACTATGGCTACACCTTC.

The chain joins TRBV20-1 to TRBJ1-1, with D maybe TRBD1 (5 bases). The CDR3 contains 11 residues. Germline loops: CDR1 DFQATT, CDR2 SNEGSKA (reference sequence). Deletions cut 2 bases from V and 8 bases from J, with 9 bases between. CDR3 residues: CSARPGEEAFF. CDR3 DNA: TGCAGTGCTAGACCGGGGGAGGAAGCTTTCTTT.

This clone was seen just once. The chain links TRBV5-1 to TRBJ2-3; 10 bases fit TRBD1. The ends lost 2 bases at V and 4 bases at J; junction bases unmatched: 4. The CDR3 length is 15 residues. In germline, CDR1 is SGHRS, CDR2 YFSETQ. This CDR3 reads CASSFGTGVADTQYF. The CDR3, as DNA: TGCGCCAGCAGCTTCGGGACAGGGGTAGCAGATACGCAGTATTTT.

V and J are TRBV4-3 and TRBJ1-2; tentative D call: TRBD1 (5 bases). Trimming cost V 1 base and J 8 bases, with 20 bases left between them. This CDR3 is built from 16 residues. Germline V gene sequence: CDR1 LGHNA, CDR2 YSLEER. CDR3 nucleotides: TGCGCCAGCAGCCAAGGAAGGCAGGGTGTTTCGGAAGGCTACACCTTC. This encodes CASSQGRQGVSEGYTF.

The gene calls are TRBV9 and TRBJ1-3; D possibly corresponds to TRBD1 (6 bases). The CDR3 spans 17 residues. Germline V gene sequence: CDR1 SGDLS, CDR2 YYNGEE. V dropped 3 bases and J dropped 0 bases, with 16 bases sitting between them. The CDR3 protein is CASSALGGGLSGNTIYF. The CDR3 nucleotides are TGTGCCAGCAGCGCTCTCGGGGGGGGGCTCTCTGGAAACACCATATATTTT.

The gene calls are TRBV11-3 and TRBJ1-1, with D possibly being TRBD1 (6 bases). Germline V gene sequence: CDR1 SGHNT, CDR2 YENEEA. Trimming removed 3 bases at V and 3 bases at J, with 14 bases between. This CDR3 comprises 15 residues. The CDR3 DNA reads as TGTGCCAGCAGCTTGGTTGGGGGCGAAGACACTGAAGCTTTCTTT. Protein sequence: CASSLVGGEDTEAFF.

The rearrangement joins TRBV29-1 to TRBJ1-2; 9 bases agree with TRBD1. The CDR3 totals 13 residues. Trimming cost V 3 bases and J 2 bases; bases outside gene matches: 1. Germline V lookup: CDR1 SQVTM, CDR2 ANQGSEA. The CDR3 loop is CSVDGTGNYGYTF. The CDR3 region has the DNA TGCAGCGTTGACGGGACAGGGAACTATGGCTACACCTTC.

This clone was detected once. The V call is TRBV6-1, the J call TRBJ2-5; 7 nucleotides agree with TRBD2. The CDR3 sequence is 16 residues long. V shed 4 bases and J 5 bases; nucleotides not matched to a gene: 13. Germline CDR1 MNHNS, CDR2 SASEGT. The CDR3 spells CASSASGTTRGETQYF. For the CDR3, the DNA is TGTGCCAGCAGTGCATCCGGGACTACAAGAGGTGAGACCCAGTACTTC.

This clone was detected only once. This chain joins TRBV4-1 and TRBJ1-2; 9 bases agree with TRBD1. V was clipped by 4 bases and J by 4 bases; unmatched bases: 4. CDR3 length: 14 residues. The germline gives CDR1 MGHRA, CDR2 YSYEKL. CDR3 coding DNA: TGCGCCAGCAGCCTAATGACAGGGGGCTATGGCTACACCTTC. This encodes CASSLMTGGYGYTF.

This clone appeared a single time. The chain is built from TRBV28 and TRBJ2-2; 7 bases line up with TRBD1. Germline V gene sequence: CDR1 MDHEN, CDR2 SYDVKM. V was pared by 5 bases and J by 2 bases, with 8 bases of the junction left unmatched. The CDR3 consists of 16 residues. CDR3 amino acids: CASSVNRGDNTGELFF. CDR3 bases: TGTGCCAGCAGTGTAAACAGGGGCGACAACACCGGGGAGCTGTTTTTT.

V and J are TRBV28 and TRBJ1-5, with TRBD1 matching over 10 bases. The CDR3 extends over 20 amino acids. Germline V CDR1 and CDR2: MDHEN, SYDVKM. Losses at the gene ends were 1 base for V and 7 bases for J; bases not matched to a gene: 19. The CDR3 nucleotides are TGTGCCAGCAGTTTATTATTTTTTAGGAACCGGGACAGGGGCGGGCAGCCCCAGCATTTT. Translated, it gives CASSLLFFRNRDRGGQPQHF.